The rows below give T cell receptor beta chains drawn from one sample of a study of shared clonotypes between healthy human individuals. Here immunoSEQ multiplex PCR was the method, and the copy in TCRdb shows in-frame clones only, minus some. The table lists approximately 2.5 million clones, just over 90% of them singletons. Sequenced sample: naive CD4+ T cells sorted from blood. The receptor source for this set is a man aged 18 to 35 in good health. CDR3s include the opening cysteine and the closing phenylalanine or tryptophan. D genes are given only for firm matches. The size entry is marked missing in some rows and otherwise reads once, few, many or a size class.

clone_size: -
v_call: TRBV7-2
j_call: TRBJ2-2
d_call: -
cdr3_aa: CASSSRVQNTGELFF
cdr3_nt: TGTGCCAGCAGCTCCCGGGTCCAGAACACCGGGGAGCTGTTTTTT

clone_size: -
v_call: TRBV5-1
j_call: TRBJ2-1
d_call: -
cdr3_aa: CASQLSSYNEQFF
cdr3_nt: TGCGCCAGCCAATTGAGCTCCTACAATGAGCAGTTCTTC

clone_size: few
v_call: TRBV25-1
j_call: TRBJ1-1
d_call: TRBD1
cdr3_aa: CASRETGLVSEAFF
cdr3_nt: TGTGCCAGCAGAGAGACAGGGCTTGTATCTGAAGCTTTCTTT

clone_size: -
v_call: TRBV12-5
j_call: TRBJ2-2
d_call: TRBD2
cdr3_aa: CASGLVGLAGNTGELFF
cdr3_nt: TGTGCTAGTGGTTTGGTGGGGCTAGCGGGAAACACCGGGGAGCTGTTTTTT

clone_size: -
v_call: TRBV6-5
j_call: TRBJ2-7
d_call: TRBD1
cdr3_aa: CASSRRDSTYEQYF
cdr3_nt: TGTGCCAGCAGCCGCCGGGACAGCACCTACGAGCAGTACTTC

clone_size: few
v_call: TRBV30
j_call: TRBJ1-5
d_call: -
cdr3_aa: CAWSATSSQPQHF
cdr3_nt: TGTGCCTGGAGTGCGACCTCCTCGCAGCCCCAGCATTTT

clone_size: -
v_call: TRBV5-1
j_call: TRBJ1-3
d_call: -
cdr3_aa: CASSLTPGISGNTIYF
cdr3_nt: TGCGCCAGCAGCTTGACGCCCGGGATCTCTGGAAACACCATATATTTT

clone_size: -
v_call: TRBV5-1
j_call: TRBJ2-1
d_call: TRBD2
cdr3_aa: CASSPGGPSIYEQFF
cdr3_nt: TGCGCCAGCAGCCCGGGGGGGCCTAGTATCTATGAGCAGTTCTTC

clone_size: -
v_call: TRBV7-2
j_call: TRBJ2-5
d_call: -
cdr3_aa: CASSLGSGTEETQYF
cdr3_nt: TGTGCCAGCAGCTTAGGCTCCGGGACTGAAGAGACCCAGTACTTC

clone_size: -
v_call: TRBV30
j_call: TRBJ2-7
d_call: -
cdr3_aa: CAWRLRAPRGEQYF
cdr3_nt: TGTGCCTGGAGACTGAGGGCCCCCCGGGGTGAGCAGTACTTC

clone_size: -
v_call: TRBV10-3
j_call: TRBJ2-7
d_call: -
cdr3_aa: CAISESQTPYEQYF
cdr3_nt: TGTGCCATCAGTGAGTCGCAGACTCCCTACGAGCAGTACTTC

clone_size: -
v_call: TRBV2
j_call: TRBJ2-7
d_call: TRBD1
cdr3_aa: CAIRQGDIYEQYF
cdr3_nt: TGTGCCATAAGACAGGGCGATATCTACGAGCAGTACTTC

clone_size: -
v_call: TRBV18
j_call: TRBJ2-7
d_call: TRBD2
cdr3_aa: CASSDGTSGRYEQYF
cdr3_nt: TGTGCCAGCTCCGATGGGACTAGCGGGAGATACGAGCAGTACTTC

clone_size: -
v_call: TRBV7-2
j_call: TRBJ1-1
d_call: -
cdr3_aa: CASSLDRVVTEAFF
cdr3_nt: TGTGCCAGCAGCTTAGATAGGGTGGTAACTGAAGCTTTCTTT

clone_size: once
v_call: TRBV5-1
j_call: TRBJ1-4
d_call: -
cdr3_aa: CASSPVPGMDEKLFF
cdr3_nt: TGCGCCAGCAGCCCGGTTCCTGGCATGGATGAAAAACTGTTTTTT

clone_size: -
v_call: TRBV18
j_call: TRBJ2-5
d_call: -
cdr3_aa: CASSAGLETQYF
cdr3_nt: TGTGCCAGCTCAGCAGGTCTAGAGACCCAGTACTTC

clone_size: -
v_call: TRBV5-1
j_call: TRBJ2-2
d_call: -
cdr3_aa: CASSLGGLPRTGELFF
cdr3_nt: TGCGCCAGCAGCTTGGGGGGACTTCCCAGAACCGGGGAGCTGTTTTTT

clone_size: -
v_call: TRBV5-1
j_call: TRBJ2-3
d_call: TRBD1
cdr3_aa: CASSLTGSRDTQYF
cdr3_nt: TGCGCCAGCAGCCTGACAGGGTCCAGAGATACGCAGTATTTT

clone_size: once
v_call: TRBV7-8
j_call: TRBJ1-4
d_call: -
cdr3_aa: CASRGGNEKLFF
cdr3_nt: TGTGCCAGCAGGGGGGGTAATGAAAAACTGTTTTTT

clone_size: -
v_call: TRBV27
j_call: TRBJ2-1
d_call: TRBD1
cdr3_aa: CASSWDREGKQFF
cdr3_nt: TGTGCCAGCAGCTGGGACAGGGAAGGGAAGCAGTTCTTC

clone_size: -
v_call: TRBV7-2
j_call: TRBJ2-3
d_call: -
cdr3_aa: CASSLGSGTDTQYF
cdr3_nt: TGTGCCAGCAGCTTAGGTAGCGGTACGGATACGCAGTATTTT

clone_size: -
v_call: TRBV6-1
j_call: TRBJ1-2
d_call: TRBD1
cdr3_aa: CASSAGQGYGYTF
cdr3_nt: TGTGCCAGCAGCGCAGGACAGGGGTATGGCTACACCTTC